The TCR beta chain described here comes from a study of T cells in Graves' hyperthyroidism and ophthalmopathy. The study, taken as a whole, reports: Most expanded thyroid clonotypes above 0.001 recurred in blood.

This clonotype has at least ten counts. The antigen remains unidentified. Amplified TCR beta CDR3 regions came from RNA transcripts. When the TCR CDR3 underwent first-round RT-PCR, the HTBI primer set was used. TCRdb re-analysed the multiplex PCR reads in MiXCR, keeping a single row per CDR3 protein. Of approximately 400,000 distinct CDR3 sequences listed, less than 20% were seen once; the top ten hold about a quarter. Germline V lookup: CDR1 DFQATT, CDR2 SNEGSKA (reference sequence). The V and J ends lost 6 bases and 2 bases respectively, with 18 bases between them. This CDR3 contains 15 residues. Sequencing used blood. V is TRBV20-1 and J is TRBJ2-3; unclear D gene. The receptor was isolated from a woman aged 18 to 35 with Graves' hyperthyroidism that later progressed to Graves' ophthalmopathy. CDR3 nucleotides: TGCAGTGCCACTGGTCTGGCGATCCACACAGATACGCAGTATTTT. Protein product: CSATGLAIHTDTQYF.